This TCR beta chain derives from a study of OX40 agonist ivuxolimab in advanced cancers. The protocol was immunoSEQ multiplex PCR, while the TCRdb copy is restricted to in-frame clones and leaves out a portion. The table records approximately 70,000 clones, about 82% of them present only once. Findings and limits, study-wide: With doses of 0.1 to 3.0 mg/kg, CD4+ and CD8+ blood T cells had undergone clonal expansion by week 6. Expanded clones were, on average, more numerous among CD8+ T cells than CD4+.

The CDR3 length is 15 residues. CDR1 SGHRS and CDR2 YFSETQ come from the germline V gene. The V end was cut by 2 bases, the J end by 1 base, with 10 bases between. In regard to this clone: The target antigen is unknown.

The rearrangement uses TRBV5-1 and TRBJ1-5; D unclear. The sequence derives from an adult with an advanced solid tumor such as melanoma, head and neck, liver or kidney cancer. Sequenced here: CD4+ or CD8+ T cells sorted from blood, sampled in a trial of the OX40 agonist ivuxolimab. CDR3 region: CASSLSGHSNQPQHF. DNA for the CDR3: TGCGCCAGCAGCTTAAGCGGGCACAGCAATCAGCCCCAGCATTTT. Full variable domain (rest looked up from reference TRBV5-1 and TRBJ1-5): KAGVTQTPRYLIKTRGQQVTLSCSPISGHRSVSWYQQTPGQGLQFLFEYFSETQRNKGNFPGRFSGRQFSNSRSEMNVSTLELGDSALYLCASSLSGHSNQPQHFGDGTRLSIL.